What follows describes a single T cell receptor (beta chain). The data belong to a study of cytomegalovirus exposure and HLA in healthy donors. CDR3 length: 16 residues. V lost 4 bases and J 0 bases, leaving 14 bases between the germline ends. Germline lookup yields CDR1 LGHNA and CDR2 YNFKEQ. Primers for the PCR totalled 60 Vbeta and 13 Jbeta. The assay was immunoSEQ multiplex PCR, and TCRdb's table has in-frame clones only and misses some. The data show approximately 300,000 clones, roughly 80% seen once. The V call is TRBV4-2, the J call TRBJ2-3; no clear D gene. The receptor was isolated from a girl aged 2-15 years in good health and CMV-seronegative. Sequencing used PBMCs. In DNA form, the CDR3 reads TGTGCCAGCAGCCCACAGCCAGCTTTGAGCACAGATACGCAGTATTTT. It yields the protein CASSPQPALSTDTQYF.